The 9 T cell receptor beta chains in this list originate from one sample, sequenced in a study of T-cell reconstitution after alpha-beta-depleted transplantation in children. As it was prepared, the TCRbeta library received unique molecular identifiers. TCRdb re-called the PCR reads through MiXCR, storing one row per CDR3 protein. Of approximately 400,000 distinct CDR3 sequences in the sample, roughly 11% were seen once. The sequenced sample was PBMCs from the stem cell graft donor, obtained from the stem cell graft. These receptors were obtained from a human donor who donated a stem cell graft to a child with acute myeloid leukemia.

This clonotype has only a few counts. The chain joins TRBV6-5 to TRBJ2-5; D perhaps matches TRBD1 (5 bases). V was clipped by 4 bases and J by 2 bases, with 20 bases between them. The CDR3 runs 17 residues. Germline CDR1 reads MNHEY; CDR2 reads SVGAGI. CDR3 DNA: TGTGCCAGCAGTTCGCAACCCCATGGACAAACACAAGAGACCCAGTACTTC. Amino acids: CASSSQPHGQTQETQYF.

V is TRBV10-2 and J is TRBJ2-5; 7 nucleotides agree with TRBD2. CDR3 length equals 14 residues. Germline lookup yields CDR1 WSHSY and CDR2 SAAADI. The J segment lost 4 bases and the V segment lost 10 bases, leaving 12 bases of the junction unmatched. The CDR3 region is CATALREGPETQYF. The CDR3 DNA reads as TGCGCCACCGCGCTTAGGGAGGGGCCAGAGACCCAGTACTTC.

The J gene is TRBJ2-7, the V gene TRBV7-6, with TRBD1 matching over 10 bases. V gave up 5 bases and J gave up 3 bases; unmatched junction bases: 7. This CDR3 region has 15 residues. The germline V gene has CDR1 SGHVS and CDR2 FNYEAQ. CDR3 nucleotide sequence: TGTGCCAGCAGCCCCCGGGACAGGGGTGGCTACGAGCAGTACTTC. Translated, it gives CASSPRDRGGYEQYF.

This clonotype was seen repeatedly, ten times or more. The chain employs TRBV27 and TRBJ2-5; D is undetermined. The CDR3 loop spans 13 amino acids. Germline assignment: CDR1 MNHEY and CDR2 SMNVEV (reference sequence). The V gene lost 0 bases and the J gene lost 4 bases, with 6 bases spanning the gap. CDR3 region: CASSLSLVETQYF. The CDR3 region has the DNA TGTGCCAGCAGTTTATCGTTAGTAGAGACCCAGTACTTC.

The chain recombines TRBV10-3 with TRBJ2-1; no firm D call. Germline-derived CDR1 and CDR2 are ENHRY and SYGVKD. The CDR3 contains 16 residues. Trimming stripped 0 bases from V and 8 bases from J, with 17 bases between. CDR3 DNA: TGTGCCATCAGTGAGTCGACACGAGCAATAGACTATGAGCAGTTCTTC. Translating gives CAISESTRAIDYEQFF.

This clonotype was counted only a few times. The V gene is TRBV20-1, the J gene TRBJ2-2, with D possibly TRBD2 on 6 matching bases. The CDR3 extends over 15 amino acids. Germline CDR1 is DFQATT and CDR2 is SNEGSKA (reference sequence). Trimming took off 3 bases at V and 5 bases at J, with 16 bases between the two ends. Written as DNA, the CDR3 is TGCAGTGCTAGCCGGGGGACTGGAGGGACCGGGGAGCTGTTTTTT. Its protein is CSASRGTGGTGELFF.

This chain joins TRBV5-1 and TRBJ1-2; D ambiguous. The V gene lost 2 bases and the J gene lost 6 bases, with 14 bases spanning the gap. CDR3 length: 14 residues. The V gene's germline CDR1 is SGHRS and CDR2 YFSETQ. The CDR3 region is CASSLGEDGDGYTF. The CDR3 DNA is TGCGCCAGCAGCTTAGGTGAGGATGGGGATGGCTACACCTTC.

The chain employs TRBV20-1 and TRBJ2-7; TRBD2 matches at 13 bases. The germline gives CDR1 DFQATT, CDR2 SNEGSKA (reference sequence). This CDR3 has 15 residues. Trimming removed 3 bases from V and 4 bases from J; junction bases left unmatched: 6. CDR3 nucleotides: TGCAGTGCTAGTTCCCGGACTAGCGGGAGATACGAGCAGTACTTC. It specifies CSASSRTSGRYEQYF.

In its sample, this clonotype was seen many times. This chain joins TRBV20-1 and TRBJ2-3; D is ambiguous. Germline V gene data show CDR1 as DFQATT and CDR2 as SNEGSKA (reference sequence). The CDR3 sequence is 12 residues long. V was clipped by 1 base and J by 4 bases, with 6 bases between them. This chain's CDR3 is CSARASPDTQYF. Written as DNA, the CDR3 is TGCAGTGCTAGAGCCAGCCCAGATACGCAGTATTTT.